One TCR beta chain is described in this entry. Its target is not known. This sample stems from a study of blood T cells in healthy people across ages. V dropped 4 bases and J dropped 3; count of bases not matched to a gene: 7. Germline-derived CDR1 and CDR2 are LGHNA and YSLEER. The CDR3 length is 17 residues. Collection of 8.5 to 10 milliliters of peripheral blood was performed for each donor. Points from the study as a whole: No conclusive comparison of naive versus antigen-experienced cells was possible with unsorted PBMCs. Across samples, TCR beta diversity tracked strongly with naive T cell percentage.

A J-beta primer mix and a sample-barcoded 5' primer were used in a second PCR of about 6 to 12 cycles. Every molecule of cDNA carried a tag from a template-switch adaptor with 12 random nucleotides. MiXCR, run by TCRdb on the 5' RACE reads, gives a single entry per CDR3 protein. This table has some 1,800,000 distinct CDR3 sequences, approximately 39% appearing once. This chain connects TRBV4-3 to TRBJ2-2; TRBD1 agrees at 11 bases. Sequenced input: blood. This clonotype was obtained from a human donor in good health. CDR3 protein: CASSRIWGQGDTGELFF. The CDR3 DNA follows: TGCGCCAGCAGCCGAATCTGGGGACAGGGGGACACCGGGGAGCTGTTTTTT.